Shown below are 28 T cell receptor beta chains from a single sample sequenced in a study of blood T cell repertoires in COVID-19. Profiled with immunoSEQ multiplex PCR; TCRdb holds only in-frame clones, not every one. Altogether around 250,000 clones are present, about 89% being singletons, with the ten largest covering around 1.6%. The material sequenced was peripheral blood. The receptors shown here come from a woman aged 55-75 years who had recovered from COVID-19.

The chain is built from TRBV6-2 or TRBV6-3 and TRBJ1-1; the D gene is possibly TRBD1 (6 bases). This CDR3 region has 14 residues. The V and J ends lost 0 bases and 5 bases respectively, with 10 bases between them. CDR1 and CDR2 (germline): MNHEY, SVGEGT. CDR3 coding DNA: TGTGCCAGCAGTTACTCGTTAGGGGGAACTGAAGCTTTCTTT. This translates into CASSYSLGGTEAFF.

The rearrangement links TRBV2 to TRBJ1-1; D possibly corresponds to TRBD1 (5 bases). Germline CDR1 and CDR2: SNHLY and FYNNEI. V lost 8 bases to trimming and J lost 3 bases, with 10 bases between them. This CDR3 comprises 12 residues. CDR3 protein: CASVRAYTEAFF. The CDR3 DNA sequence: TGTGCCAGCGTCAGGGCTTACACTGAAGCTTTCTTT.

This chain uses TRBV9 with TRBJ2-2; perhaps TRBD1 as D (6 bases). Germline CDR1 and CDR2: SGDLS and YYNGEE. This CDR3 comprises 15 residues. V lost 0 bases and J lost 4, with 10 bases in between. CDR3 in amino acids: CASSVEQGGTGELFF. CDR3 coding DNA: TGTGCCAGCAGCGTAGAACAGGGCGGCACCGGGGAGCTGTTTTTT.

This clone turned up a few times. The chain couples TRBV5-1 to TRBJ2-3; 9 positions match TRBD1. The length of the CDR3 is 17 residues. V lost 3 bases, J lost 4 bases, and 12 bases stayed unmatched. CDR1 and CDR2 from the germline V gene are SGHRS and YFSETQ. The DNA of the CDR3 is TGCGCCAGCAGCTACCGTGGGACAGGGCGGGACTCAGATACGCAGTATTTT. This encodes CASSYRGTGRDSDTQYF.

The J gene is TRBJ1-6, the V gene TRBV7-6; D remains unclear. The CDR3 spans 14 residues. With 1 base removed from V and 10 bases from J, the gap between germline ends came to 11 bases. Germline V gene sequence: CDR1 SGHVS, CDR2 FNYEAQ. As DNA, the CDR3 is TGTGCCAGCAGCTTAGTAGAGAAAGAGTCACCCCTCCACTTT. Translating gives CASSLVEKESPLHF.

The chain is built from TRBV28 and TRBJ1-1, with 11 positions matching TRBD1. The CDR3 is 16 amino acids. Germline lookup yields CDR1 MDHEN and CDR2 SYDVKM. Trimming cost V 3 bases and J 6 bases; bases outside gene matches: 9. CDR3 protein: CASSFSLDRGQSEAFF. In DNA, the CDR3 is TGTGCCAGCAGTTTTTCCCTGGACAGGGGGCAGTCTGAAGCTTTCTTT.

CDR3 amino acids: CASSSSDKPAYGYTF. CDR3 in DNA: TGTGCCAGCAGCTCCAGTGACAAGCCCGCCTATGGCTACACCTTC. This sequence joins TRBV13 and TRBJ1-2; no reliable D call. V was shortened by 4 bases and J by 4 bases, with 16 bases between the two germline ends. There are 15 residues in the CDR3. Germline values: CDR1 PRHDT, CDR2 FYEKMQ (reference sequence).

The chain recombines TRBV7-3 with TRBJ2-1, with 8 bases aligning to TRBD2. There are 14 residues in the CDR3. CDR1 SGHTA and CDR2 FQGTGA come from the germline V gene. With 5 bases clipped from V and 3 bases from J, the junction kept 3 bases outside the gene matches. The DNA of the CDR3 is TGTGCCAGCAGCCCCGGGACTAGCTACAATGAGCAGTTCTTC. As protein: CASSPGTSYNEQFF. The full variable domain, completed using reference TRBV7-3 and TRBJ2-1, is GAGVSQTPSNKVTEKGKYVELRCDPISGHTALYWYRQSLGQGPEFLIYFQGTGAADDSGLPNDRFFAVRPEGSVSTLKIQRTERGDSAVYLCASSPGTSYNEQFFGPGTRLTVL.

The V call is TRBV28, the J call TRBJ2-5; tentative D call: TRBD2 (5 bases). CDR1 MDHEN and CDR2 SYDVKM come from the germline V gene. Trimming removed 6 bases from V and 7 bases from J, with 12 bases in between. The CDR3 runs 12 residues. As DNA, the CDR3 is TGTGCCAGCAGGGGAGACCCGAGGACCCAGTACTTC. Its protein is CASRGDPRTQYF.

The gene calls are TRBV11-2 and TRBJ2-7, with TRBD1 as a possible D gene (5 bases). Germline V gives CDR1 SGHAT, CDR2 FQNNGV. CDR3 length: 12 amino acids. The V and J ends lost 5 bases and 5 bases respectively, with 10 bases between them. The CDR3 here is CASSLTRDEQYF. The CDR3 nucleotides read TGTGCCAGCAGCCTTACCAGGGACGAGCAGTACTTC.

The chain joins TRBV28 to TRBJ1-6; D is uncertain. Germline CDR1 and CDR2: MDHEN and SYDVKM. Trimming cost V 5 bases and J 0 bases, with 11 bases left between them. The CDR3 contains 16 residues. The CDR3: CASSNGLSSYNSPLHF. Here the CDR3 DNA reads TGTGCCAGCAGTAACGGACTGAGCTCCTATAATTCACCCCTCCACTTT.

The chain links TRBV7-2 to TRBJ2-2; 7 bases are shared with TRBD1. Germline assignment: CDR1 SGHTA and CDR2 FQGNSA. The ends lost 10 bases at V and 7 bases at J; junction bases unmatched: 15. The CDR3 length is 15 residues. The CDR3 sequence: CATPILQGTGGELFF. CDR3 nucleotides: TGTGCCACCCCGATACTACAGGGGACCGGCGGGGAGCTGTTTTTT. The complete variable domain, with remaining parts taken from reference TRBV7-2 and TRBJ2-2, reads GAGVSQSPSNKVTEKGKDVELRCDPISGHTALYWYRQSLGQGLEFLIYFQGNSAPDKSGLPSDRFSAERTGGSVSTLTIQRTQQEDSAVYLCATPILQGTGGELFFGEGSRLTVL.

This clone appeared a single time. The CDR3 loop reads CASSDQTGFLFF. For the CDR3, the DNA is TGTGCCAGCAGTGACCAGACAGGGTTTCTGTTTTTT. J is TRBJ1-4 and V is TRBV6-4; 7 bases line up with TRBD1. The CDR3 is 12 amino acids. Germline V gives CDR1 MRHNA, CDR2 SNTAGT. The ends lost 2 bases at V and 14 bases at J; junction bases unmatched: 5.

Here the CDR3 DNA reads TGTGCCAGCAGAACTACAGGGGGCTATCAGCCCCAGCATTTT. Amino acids: CASRTTGGYQPQHF. This rearrangement joins TRBV28 to TRBJ1-5; 9 bases align to TRBD1. Germline-derived CDR1 and CDR2 are MDHEN and SYDVKM. The V gene end was trimmed by 6 bases and the J gene end by 5 bases; junction bases not matched to a gene: 5. The CDR3 runs to 14 residues.

This sequence joins TRBV29-1 and TRBJ1-3, with unresolved D. CDR3 size: 12 residues. The V end lost 0 bases, the J end lost 3 bases, and 3 bases lay between the germline ends. In germline, CDR1 is SQVTM, CDR2 ANQGSEA. The CDR3 coding sequence is TGCAGCGTTGAAGATCTTGGAAACACCATATATTTT. Amino acids: CSVEDLGNTIYF.

CDR3 sequence: CASSYTQTNYGYTF. The CDR3 DNA follows: TGTGCCAGCAGTTACACCCAGACTAACTATGGCTACACCTTC. This chain links TRBV6-6 with TRBJ1-2; no definite D call. There are 14 residues in the CDR3. V gave up 2 bases and J gave up 0 bases, with 7 bases separating them. Germline values: CDR1 MNHNY, CDR2 SVGAGI (reference sequence).

The gene calls are TRBV24-1 and TRBJ1-4; TRBD1 matches at 8 bases. J gave up 7 bases and V 2 bases, and 5 bases lay outside the gene matches. Germline CDR1 reads KGHDR; CDR2 reads SFDVKD. The CDR3 totals 15 residues. The CDR3 DNA reads TGTGCCACCAGTGATTCCAGGGGGCCGGGTGAAAAACTGTTTTTT. This gives the protein CATSDSRGPGEKLFF.

The chain joins TRBV20-1 to TRBJ2-1; TRBD1 is a possible D gene (6 bases). In germline, CDR1 is DFQATT, CDR2 SNEGSKA (reference sequence). V gave up 4 bases and J gave up 7 bases, with 8 bases separating them. The length of the CDR3 is 11 residues. CDR3 nucleotides: TGCAGTGCTAACAGGGAAAATGAGCAGTTCTTC. Protein sequence: CSANRENEQFF.

The chain carries TRBV7-2 and TRBJ2-1; D is uncertain. V shed 0 bases and J shed 9 bases, with 12 bases lying between them. Germline-derived CDR1 and CDR2 are SGHTA and FQGNSA. The CDR3 is 14 amino acids. The CDR3 here is CASSLALSLGEQFF. The CDR3 coding sequence is TGTGCCAGCAGCTTAGCGCTAAGCCTCGGTGAGCAGTTCTTC.

The chain combines TRBV6-5 with TRBJ1-2; D uncertain. Germline lookup yields CDR1 MNHEY and CDR2 SVGAGI. The germline V and J ends were trimmed by 6 bases and 3 bases, with 11 bases remaining between them. The CDR3 runs 13 residues. The CDR3 coding sequence is TGTGCCAGCAGGCAGGCAGACCACTATGGCTACACCTTC. Protein sequence: CASRQADHYGYTF.

About this clone itself: This CDR3 is also generated by other DNA sequences in the sample. The chain links TRBV14 to TRBJ2-7; the D gene is possibly TRBD1 (6 bases). The germline CDR1 and CDR2 sequences are SGHDN and FVKESK. V lost 6 bases to trimming and J lost 4 bases, with 10 bases between them. The CDR3 is made up of 12 amino acids. CDR3: CASSRGGYEQYF. CDR3 coding DNA: TGTGCCAGCAGTCGAGGGGGATACGAGCAGTACTTC.

The rearrangement uses TRBV9 and TRBJ2-2, with TRBD1 as a possible D gene (6 bases). There are 16 residues in the CDR3. Trimming shortened V by 0 bases and J by 4 bases, and 13 bases separated the two germline ends. CDR1 SGDLS and CDR2 YYNGEE come from the germline V gene. CDR3 loop: CASSVDGQRITGELFF. The CDR3 DNA sequence: TGTGCCAGCAGCGTAGATGGACAGAGAATCACCGGGGAGCTGTTTTTT. Supplemented by reference TRBV9 and TRBJ2-2, the full variable domain reads DSGVTQTPKHLITATGQRVTLRCSPRSGDLSVYWYQQSLDQGLQFLIQYYNGEERAKGNILERFSAQQFPDLHSELNLSSLELGDSALYFCASSVDGQRITGELFFGEGSRLTVL.

The CDR3 spells CASSLNRNQPQHF. CDR3 nucleotide sequence: TGCGCCAGCAGCTTGAACAGAAATCAGCCCCAGCATTTT. The chain uses TRBV5-1 and TRBJ1-5; D gene ambiguous. The germline CDR1 and CDR2 sequences are SGHRS and YFSETQ. CDR3 size: 13 residues. Trimming shortened V by 1 base and J by 4 bases, and 6 bases separated the two germline ends.

The chain recombines TRBV5-1 with TRBJ1-2; TRBD1 matches at 10 bases. The CDR3 is made up of 14 amino acids. The trim removed 1 base at V and 9 bases at J, leaving 6 bases unmatched. From germline, CDR1 is SGHRS and CDR2 YFSETQ. In nucleotides, the CDR3 is TGCGCCAGCAGCTTGACCCCGGGACAGGGGAGCTACACCTTC. Its protein is CASSLTPGQGSYTF. Drawing the rest from reference TRBV5-1 and TRBJ1-2, the complete variable domain is KAGVTQTPRYLIKTRGQQVTLSCSPISGHRSVSWYQQTPGQGLQFLFEYFSETQRNKGNFPGRFSGRQFSNSRSEMNVSTLELGDSALYLCASSLTPGQGSYTFGSGTRLTVV.

The V call is TRBV4-3, the J call TRBJ2-1; TRBD1 might be the D (5 bases). The CDR3 is made up of 15 amino acids. The V end was cut by 0 bases, the J end by 3 bases, with 9 bases between. CDR1 LGHNA and CDR2 YSLEER come from the germline V gene. DNA of the CDR3: TGCGCCAGCAGCCAAGACAGGGTGGGCTACAATGAGCAGTTCTTC. Encoded protein: CASSQDRVGYNEQFF.

The chain joins TRBV7-2 to TRBJ1-5; 10 bases match TRBD1. Germline loops: CDR1 SGHTA, CDR2 FQGNSA. The CDR3 loop spans 16 amino acids. V lost 3 bases, J lost 3 bases, and 5 bases stayed unmatched. The CDR3: CASSFSGTGDNQPQHF. The DNA for the CDR3 is TGTGCCAGCAGCTTCAGCGGGACAGGGGACAATCAGCCCCAGCATTTT.

CDR3 nucleotide sequence: TGTGCCAGCAAGGGGGATGATCAGCCCCAGCATTTT. Residues: CASKGDDQPQHF. The V call is TRBV6-6, the J call TRBJ1-5, with D possibly being TRBD1 (6 bases). The V and J ends lost 7 bases and 5 bases respectively, with 9 bases between them. The CDR3 has 12 residues. The germline CDR1 and CDR2 sequences are MNHNY and SVGAGI (reference sequence).

The chain is built from TRBV7-2 and TRBJ2-2; D possibly corresponds to TRBD1 (5 bases). The CDR3 has 16 amino acids. The germline gives CDR1 SGHTA, CDR2 FQGNSA. The V and J ends lost 3 bases and 3 bases respectively, with 14 bases between them. CDR3 coding DNA: TGTGCCAGCAGCTTTAGTTTTATAGGGGACACCGGGGAGCTGTTTTTT. Protein sequence: CASSFSFIGDTGELFF. The whole variable domain, filled in from reference TRBV7-2 and TRBJ2-2, reads GAGVSQSPSNKVTEKGKDVELRCDPISGHTALYWYRQSLGQGLEFLIYFQGNSAPDKSGLPSDRFSAERTGGSVSTLTIQRTQQEDSAVYLCASSFSFIGDTGELFFGEGSRLTVL.